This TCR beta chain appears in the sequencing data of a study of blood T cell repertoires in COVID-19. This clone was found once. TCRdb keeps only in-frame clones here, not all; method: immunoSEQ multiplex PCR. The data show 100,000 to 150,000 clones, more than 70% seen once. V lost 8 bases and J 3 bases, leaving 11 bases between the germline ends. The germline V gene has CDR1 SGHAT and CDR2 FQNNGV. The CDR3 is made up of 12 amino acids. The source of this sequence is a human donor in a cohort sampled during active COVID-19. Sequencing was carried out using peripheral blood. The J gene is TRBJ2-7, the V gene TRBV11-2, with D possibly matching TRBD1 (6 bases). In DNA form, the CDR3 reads TGTGCCAGCTTGGGGGCTAGCTACGAGCAGTACTTC. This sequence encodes CASLGASYEQYF.